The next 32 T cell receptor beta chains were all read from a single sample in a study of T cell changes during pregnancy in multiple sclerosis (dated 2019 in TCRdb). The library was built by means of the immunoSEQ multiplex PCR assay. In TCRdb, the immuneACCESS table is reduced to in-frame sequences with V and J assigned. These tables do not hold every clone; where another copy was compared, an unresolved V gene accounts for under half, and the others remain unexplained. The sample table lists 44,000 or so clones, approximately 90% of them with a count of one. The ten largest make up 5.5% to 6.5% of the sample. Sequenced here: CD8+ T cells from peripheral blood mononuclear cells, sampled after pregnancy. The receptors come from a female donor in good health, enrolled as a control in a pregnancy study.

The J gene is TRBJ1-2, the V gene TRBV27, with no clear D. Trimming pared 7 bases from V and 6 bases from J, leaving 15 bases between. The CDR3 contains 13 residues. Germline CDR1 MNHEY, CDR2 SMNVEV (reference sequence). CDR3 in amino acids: CASTRDVVDGYTF. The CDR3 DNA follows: TGTGCCAGCACCCGGGATGTCGTTGATGGCTACACCTTC.

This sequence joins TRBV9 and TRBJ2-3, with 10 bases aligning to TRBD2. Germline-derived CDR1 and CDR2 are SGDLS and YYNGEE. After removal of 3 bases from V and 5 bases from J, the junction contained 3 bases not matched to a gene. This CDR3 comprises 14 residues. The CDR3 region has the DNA TGTGCCAGCAGCGCTAGCGGGAGAGAAGATACGCAGTATTTT. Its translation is CASSASGREDTQYF. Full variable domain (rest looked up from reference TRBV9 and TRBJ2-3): DSGVTQTPKHLITATGQRVTLRCSPRSGDLSVYWYQQSLDQGLQFLIQYYNGEERAKGNILERFSAQQFPDLHSELNLSSLELGDSALYFCASSASGREDTQYFGPGTRLTVL.

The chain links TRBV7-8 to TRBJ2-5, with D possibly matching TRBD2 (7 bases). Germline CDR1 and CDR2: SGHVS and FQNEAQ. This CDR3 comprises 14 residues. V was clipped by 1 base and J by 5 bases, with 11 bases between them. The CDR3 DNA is TGTGCCAGCAGCTTAGGGGGGGGGCTGGAGACCCAGTACTTC. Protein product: CASSLGGGLETQYF.

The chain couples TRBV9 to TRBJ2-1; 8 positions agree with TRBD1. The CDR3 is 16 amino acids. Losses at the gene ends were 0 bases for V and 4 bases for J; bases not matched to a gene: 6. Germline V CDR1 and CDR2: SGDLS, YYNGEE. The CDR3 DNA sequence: TGTGCCAGCAGCGTAGGGAGGCGACAGGGGTACAATGAGCAGTTCTTC. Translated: CASSVGRRQGYNEQFF.

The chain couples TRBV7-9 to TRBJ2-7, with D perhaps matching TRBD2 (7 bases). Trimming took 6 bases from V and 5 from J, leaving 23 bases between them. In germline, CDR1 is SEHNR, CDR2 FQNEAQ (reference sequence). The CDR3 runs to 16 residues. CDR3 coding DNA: TGTGCCAGCAGTCGGGGGGCCCGGGGCAGAGGAAACGAGCAGTACTTC. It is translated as CASSRGARGRGNEQYF. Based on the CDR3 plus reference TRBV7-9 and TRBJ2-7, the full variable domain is DTGVSQNPRHKITKRGQNVTFRCDPISEHNRLYWYRQTLGQGPEFLTYFQNEAQLEKSRLLSDRFSAERPKGSFSTLEIQRTEQGDSAMYLCASSRGARGRGNEQYFGPGTRLTVT.

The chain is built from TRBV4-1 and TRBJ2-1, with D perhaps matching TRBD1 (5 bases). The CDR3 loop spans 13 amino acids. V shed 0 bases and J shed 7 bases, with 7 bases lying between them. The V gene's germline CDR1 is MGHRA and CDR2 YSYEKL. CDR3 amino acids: CASSQEKGNEQFF. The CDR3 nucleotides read TGCGCCAGCAGCCAAGAGAAGGGGAATGAGCAGTTCTTC.

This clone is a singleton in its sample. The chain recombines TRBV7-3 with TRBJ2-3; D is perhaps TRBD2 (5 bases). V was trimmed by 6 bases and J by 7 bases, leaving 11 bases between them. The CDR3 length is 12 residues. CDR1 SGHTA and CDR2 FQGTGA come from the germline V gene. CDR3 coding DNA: TGTGCCAGCAGTCAGGACGGGAATACGCAGTATTTT. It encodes CASSQDGNTQYF.

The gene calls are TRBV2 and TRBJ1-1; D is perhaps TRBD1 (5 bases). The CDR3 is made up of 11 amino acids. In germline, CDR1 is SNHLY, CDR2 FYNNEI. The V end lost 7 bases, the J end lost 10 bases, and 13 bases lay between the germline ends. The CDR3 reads CASMGRVGAFF. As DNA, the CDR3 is TGTGCCAGCATGGGCAGGGTCGGAGCTTTCTTT.

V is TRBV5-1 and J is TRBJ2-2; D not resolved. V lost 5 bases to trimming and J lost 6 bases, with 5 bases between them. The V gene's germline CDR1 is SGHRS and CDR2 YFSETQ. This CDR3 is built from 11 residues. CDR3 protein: CASSSSGELFF. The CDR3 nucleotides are TGCGCCAGCAGTTCGTCCGGGGAGCTGTTTTTT.

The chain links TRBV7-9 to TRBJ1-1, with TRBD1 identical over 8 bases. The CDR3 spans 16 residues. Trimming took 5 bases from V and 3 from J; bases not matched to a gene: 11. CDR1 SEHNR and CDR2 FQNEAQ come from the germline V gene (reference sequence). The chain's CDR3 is CASSGGTGVGDTEAFF. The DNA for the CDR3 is TGTGCCAGCAGCGGAGGGACAGGCGTTGGTGACACTGAAGCTTTCTTT.

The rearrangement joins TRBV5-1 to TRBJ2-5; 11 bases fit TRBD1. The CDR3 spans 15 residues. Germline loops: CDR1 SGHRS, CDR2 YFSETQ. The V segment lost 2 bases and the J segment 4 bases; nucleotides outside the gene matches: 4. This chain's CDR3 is CASSFGTGGIETQYF. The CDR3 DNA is TGCGCCAGCAGCTTCGGGACAGGGGGGATAGAGACCCAGTACTTC.

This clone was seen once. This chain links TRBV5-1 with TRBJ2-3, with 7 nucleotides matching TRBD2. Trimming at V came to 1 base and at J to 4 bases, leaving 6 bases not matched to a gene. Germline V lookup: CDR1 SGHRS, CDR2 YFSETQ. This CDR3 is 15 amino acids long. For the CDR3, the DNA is TGCGCCAGCAGCTTGTCGGCAGGGAGGGCAGATACGCAGTATTTT. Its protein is CASSLSAGRADTQYF.

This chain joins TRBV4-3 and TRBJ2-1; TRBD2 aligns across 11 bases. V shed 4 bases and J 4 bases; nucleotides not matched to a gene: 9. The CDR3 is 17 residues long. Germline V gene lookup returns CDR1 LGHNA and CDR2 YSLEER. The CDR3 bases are TGCGCCAGCAGCCTGGTCCTAGCGGGGGGCATGTACAATGAGCAGTTCTTC. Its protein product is CASSLVLAGGMYNEQFF.

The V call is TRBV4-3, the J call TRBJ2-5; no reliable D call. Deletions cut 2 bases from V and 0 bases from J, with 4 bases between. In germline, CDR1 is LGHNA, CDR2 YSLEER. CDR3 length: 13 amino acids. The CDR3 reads CASSQLYQETQYF. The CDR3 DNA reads TGCGCCAGCAGCCAACTGTACCAAGAGACCCAGTACTTC.

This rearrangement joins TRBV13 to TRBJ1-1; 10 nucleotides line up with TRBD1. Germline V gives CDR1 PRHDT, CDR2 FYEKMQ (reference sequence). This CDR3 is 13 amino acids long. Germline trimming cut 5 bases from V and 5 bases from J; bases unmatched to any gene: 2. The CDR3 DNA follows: TGTGCCAGCAGCGGGACAGGGGCTACTGAAGCTTTCTTT. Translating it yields CASSGTGATEAFF. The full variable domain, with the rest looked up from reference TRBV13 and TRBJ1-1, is AAGVIQSPRHLIKEKRETATLKCYPIPRHDTVYWYQQGPGQDPQFLISFYEKMQSDKGSIPDRFSAQQFSDYHSELNMSSLELGDSALYFCASSGTGATEAFFGQGTRLTVV.

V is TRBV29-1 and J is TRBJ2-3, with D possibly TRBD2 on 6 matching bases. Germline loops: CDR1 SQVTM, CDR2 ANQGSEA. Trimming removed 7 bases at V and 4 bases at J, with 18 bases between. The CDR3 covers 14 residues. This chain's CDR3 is CSAGGRGFADTQYF. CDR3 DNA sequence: TGCAGCGCCGGGGGTCGGGGTTTCGCAGATACGCAGTATTTT.

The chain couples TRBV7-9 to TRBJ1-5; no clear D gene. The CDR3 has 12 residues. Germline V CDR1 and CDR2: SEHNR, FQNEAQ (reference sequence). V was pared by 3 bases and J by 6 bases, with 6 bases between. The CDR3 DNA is TGTGCCAGCAGCTTTCGAGGTCAGCCCCAGCATTTT. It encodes CASSFRGQPQHF. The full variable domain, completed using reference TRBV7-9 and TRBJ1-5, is DTGVSQNPRHKITKRGQNVTFRCDPISEHNRLYWYRQTLGQGPEFLTYFQNEAQLEKSRLLSDRFSAERPKGSFSTLEIQRTEQGDSAMYLCASSFRGQPQHFGDGTRLSIL.

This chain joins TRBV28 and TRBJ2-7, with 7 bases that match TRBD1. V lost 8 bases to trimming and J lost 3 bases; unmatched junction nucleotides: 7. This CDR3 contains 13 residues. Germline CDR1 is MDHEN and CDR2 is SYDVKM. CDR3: CASRGQGVYEQYF. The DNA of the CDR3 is TGTGCCAGCCGTGGGCAGGGGGTCTACGAGCAGTACTTC.

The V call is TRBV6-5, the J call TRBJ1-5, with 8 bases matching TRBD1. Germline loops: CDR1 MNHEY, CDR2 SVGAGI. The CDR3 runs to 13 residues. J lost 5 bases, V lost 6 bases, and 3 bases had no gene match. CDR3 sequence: CASSQGAYQPQHF. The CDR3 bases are TGTGCCAGCAGCCAGGGGGCCTATCAGCCCCAGCATTTT.

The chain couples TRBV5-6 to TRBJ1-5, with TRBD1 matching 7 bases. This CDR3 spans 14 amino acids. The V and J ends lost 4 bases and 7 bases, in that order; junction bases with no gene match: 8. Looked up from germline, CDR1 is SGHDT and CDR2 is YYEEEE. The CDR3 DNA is TGTGCCAGCAGCGTCCAGGGGGGCGAGCAGCCCCAGCATTTT. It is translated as CASSVQGGEQPQHF.

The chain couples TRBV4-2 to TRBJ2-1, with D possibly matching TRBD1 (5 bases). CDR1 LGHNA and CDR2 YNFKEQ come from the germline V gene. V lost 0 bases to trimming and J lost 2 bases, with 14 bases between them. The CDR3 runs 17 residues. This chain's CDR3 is CASSQDEFRATYNEQFF. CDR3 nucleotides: TGTGCCAGCAGCCAAGATGAATTCAGGGCTACCTACAATGAGCAGTTCTTC.

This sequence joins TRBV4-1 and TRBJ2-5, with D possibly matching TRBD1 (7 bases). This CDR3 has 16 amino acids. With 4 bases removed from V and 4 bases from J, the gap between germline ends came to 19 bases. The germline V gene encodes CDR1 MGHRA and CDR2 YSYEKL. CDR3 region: CASSPPTGRFRETQYF. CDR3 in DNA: TGCGCCAGCAGCCCCCCGACAGGGAGGTTTCGAGAGACCCAGTACTTC.

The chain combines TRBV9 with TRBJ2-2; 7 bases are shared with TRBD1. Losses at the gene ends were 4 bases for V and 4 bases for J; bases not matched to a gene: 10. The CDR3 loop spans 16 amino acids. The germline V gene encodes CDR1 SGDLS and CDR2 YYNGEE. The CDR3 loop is CASSSQTGSSTGELFF. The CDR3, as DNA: TGTGCCAGCAGCTCGCAGACAGGGTCAAGCACCGGGGAGCTGTTTTTT.

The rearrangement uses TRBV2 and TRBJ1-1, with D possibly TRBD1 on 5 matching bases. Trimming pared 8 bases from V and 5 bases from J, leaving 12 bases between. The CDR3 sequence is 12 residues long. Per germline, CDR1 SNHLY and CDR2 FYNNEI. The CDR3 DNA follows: TGTGCCAGCCCAGCAGGGAGGACTGAAGCTTTCTTT. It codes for CASPAGRTEAFF.

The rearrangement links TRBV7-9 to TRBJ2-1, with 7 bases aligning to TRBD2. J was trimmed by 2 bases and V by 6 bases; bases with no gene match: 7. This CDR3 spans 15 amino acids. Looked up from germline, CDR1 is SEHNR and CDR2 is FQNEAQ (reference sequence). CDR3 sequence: CASSQGLAAYNEQFF. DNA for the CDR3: TGTGCCAGCAGTCAAGGGCTAGCGGCCTACAATGAGCAGTTCTTC.

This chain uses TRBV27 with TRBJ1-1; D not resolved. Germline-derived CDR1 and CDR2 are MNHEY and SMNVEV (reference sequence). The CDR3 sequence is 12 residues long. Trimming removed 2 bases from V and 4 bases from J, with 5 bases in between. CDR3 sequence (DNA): TGTGCCAGCAGTTTACCGAGCACTGAAGCTTTCTTT. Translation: CASSLPSTEAFF.

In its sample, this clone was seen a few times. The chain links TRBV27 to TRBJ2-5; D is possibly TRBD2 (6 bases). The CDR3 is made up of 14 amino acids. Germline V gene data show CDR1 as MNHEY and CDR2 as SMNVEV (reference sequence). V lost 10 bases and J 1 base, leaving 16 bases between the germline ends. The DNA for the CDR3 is TGTGCCACCAGAGAACTAGCCCTCCAAGAGACCCAGTACTTC. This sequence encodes CATRELALQETQYF.

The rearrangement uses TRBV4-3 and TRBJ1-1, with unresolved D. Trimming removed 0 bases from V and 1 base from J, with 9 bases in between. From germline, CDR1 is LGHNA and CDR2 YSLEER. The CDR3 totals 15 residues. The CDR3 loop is CASSQDSGRNTEAFF. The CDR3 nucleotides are TGCGCCAGCAGCCAAGATTCTGGGCGGAACACTGAAGCTTTCTTT.

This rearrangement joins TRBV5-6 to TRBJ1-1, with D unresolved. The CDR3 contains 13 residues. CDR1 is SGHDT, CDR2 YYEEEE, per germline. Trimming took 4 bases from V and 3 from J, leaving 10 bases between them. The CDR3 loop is CASSPPGDTEAFF. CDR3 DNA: TGTGCCAGCAGCCCCCCCGGGGACACTGAAGCTTTCTTT.

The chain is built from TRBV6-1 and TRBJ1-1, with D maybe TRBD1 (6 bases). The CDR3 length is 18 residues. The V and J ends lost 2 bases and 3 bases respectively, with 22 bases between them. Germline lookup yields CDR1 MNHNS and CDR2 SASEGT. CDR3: CASSELDRSTLLDTEAFF. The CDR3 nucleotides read TGTGCCAGCAGTGAATTAGACAGGTCTACCCTCCTGGACACTGAAGCTTTCTTT.

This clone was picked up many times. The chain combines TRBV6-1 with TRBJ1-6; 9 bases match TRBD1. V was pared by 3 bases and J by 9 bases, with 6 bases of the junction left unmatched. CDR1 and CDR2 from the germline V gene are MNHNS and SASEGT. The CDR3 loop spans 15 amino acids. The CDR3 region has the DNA TGTGCCAGCAGTGACGAGGGACAGGGTAGTTCACCCCTCCACTTT. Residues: CASSDEGQGSSPLHF.

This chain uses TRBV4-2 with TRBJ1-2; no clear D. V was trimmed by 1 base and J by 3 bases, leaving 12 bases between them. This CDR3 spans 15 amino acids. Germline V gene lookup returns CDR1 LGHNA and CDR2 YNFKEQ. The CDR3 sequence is CASSQGFQAYYGYTF. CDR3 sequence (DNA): TGTGCCAGCAGCCAAGGGTTCCAGGCGTACTATGGCTACACCTTC.